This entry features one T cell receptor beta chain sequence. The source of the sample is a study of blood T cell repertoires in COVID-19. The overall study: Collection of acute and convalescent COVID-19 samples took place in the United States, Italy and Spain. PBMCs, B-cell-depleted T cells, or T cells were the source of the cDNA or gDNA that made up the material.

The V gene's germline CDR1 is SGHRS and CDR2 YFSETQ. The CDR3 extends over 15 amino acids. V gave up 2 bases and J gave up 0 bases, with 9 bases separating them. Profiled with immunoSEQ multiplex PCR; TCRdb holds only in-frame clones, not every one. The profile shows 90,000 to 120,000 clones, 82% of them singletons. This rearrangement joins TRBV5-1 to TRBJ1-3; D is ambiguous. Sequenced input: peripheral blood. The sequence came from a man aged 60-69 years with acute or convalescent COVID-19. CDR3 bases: TGCGCCAGCAGCTTAACAGCCCACTCTGGAAACACCATATATTTT. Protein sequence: CASSLTAHSGNTIYF.